What follows describes a single T cell receptor (beta chain). This clonotype was seen many times. Its antigen remains unidentified. No base-level quality is on record; no much larger clone is a single base apart. This entry belongs to a study of tumor-infiltrating lymphocytes in primary liver carcinoma (dated 2017 in TCRdb). Concerning the study at large: Between late 2015 and 2016, a few patients in China with histopathologically diagnosed primary liver carcinoma had surgical resection. TCRbeta repertoire sequencing, expression microarrays and whole-exome sequencing were combined in the study across five regions of each liver tumor, with adjacent normal tissue and blood also included. Technical replicate repertoires showed high reproducibility, with mean shared-clone rates roughly 0.87 and correlation coefficients above 0.95. Each sample produced roughly 3.65 to 7.5 million productive TCRbeta reads, and read depth showed no significant difference between tissue types. The five patients, three men and two women aged 30 to 69 years, had hepatocellular carcinoma (four) or combined HCC and intrahepatic cholangiocarcinoma (one). The five patients had tumors of stage T1-T3 N0M0, with maximum diameters ranging from about 4.2 to 10 cm. A total of some 35 specimens from 5 patients underwent TCRbeta repertoire sequencing, comprising 25 tumor regions, 5 adjacent noncancerous liver tissues and 5 peripheral blood samples. What the authors observed across the whole study: Pairs of tumor regions showed greater repertoire overlap (mean roughly 35%) than tumor-adjacent pairs (roughly 17%) or tumor-blood pairs (around 15%), which is consistent with antigen-driven expansion. Because sequencing covered only the TCR beta chain and unpaired alpha chains were not captured, true repertoire diversity is likely underestimated. Because the samples were bulk and unsorted, CD4+ and CD8+ T cell repertoires could not be compared. The study included only four to six patients, and the authors note findings should be validated in a larger study. The top 250 clones accounted for a significantly greater share of the repertoire in tumors than in blood (p = 0.039).

Blood RNA was extracted from unsorted whole blood with TRIzol reagent; germline DNA came from the DNeasy Blood & Tissue kit. At the time of sampling, the patients were treatment-naive and had chronic HBV infection. Before surgery, approximately 4 milliliters of peripheral blood were drawn into K2EDTA tubes. Using a constant-region primer and ProtoScript II reverse transcriptase, TCRbeta-specific cDNA was reverse-transcribed from around 500 ng total RNA. The TCRbeta libraries were prepared through three rounds of nested multiplex PCR following a slightly modified ARM-PCR procedure. Multiplex TRBV1-TRBV30 forward primers and a Cbeta reverse primer were used in the first two PCR rounds, each of which was run for approximately 9 cycles. Sample barcodes and Illumina adapters were added in a final 25-cycle PCR with Deep VentR polymerase. Before sequencing, amplicons between 200 and 500 bp were purified from gel using a QIAquick gel extraction kit. An Illumina HiSeq 2500 was used to sequence the TCRbeta amplicons, generating 250-bp paired-end reads. The authors' pipeline ran thus. To recover full CDR3 sequences, reads were quality-trimmed using Trimmomatic v0.33 and paired reads were then merged using FLASH v1.2.11. V, D and J germline segments were assigned to the rearranged TCRbeta sequences by MiGEC v1.2.1b. Clonotype statistics and Shannon-Wiener diversity indices were computed with VDJtools v1.0.0. To cut down on sampling bias, every analysis after diversity analysis relied on just the 250 most abundant clonotypes from each sample. TCRdb reprocessed the public reads (quality trimming at Q25 with fastp, clone calling with MiXCR) and kept in-frame beta chains. Every entry covers one CDR3 protein and lists the most common genes and DNA from its rows. These V and J calls rely on TCRdb rather than the paper's analysis. The sample table holds 150,000 to 200,000 distinct CDR3 sequences, of which about 60% were seen once. Together, the top ten hold 65% to 80% of the sample.

Measured from the cysteine to the phenylalanine, the CDR3 is 16 residues long. The CDR3 DNA has 48 bases and is translated from base 1. Ends trimmed: V by 7 bases, J by 1 base; bases unmatched to a gene: 7. The germline V gene (reference sequence) supplies CDR1 SGHAT and CDR2 FQDESV. The sequencing input was peripheral blood. This receptor was identified in a man aged 40-55 years with primary liver carcinoma and hepatitis B virus infection. The chain uses TRBV11-1 and TRBJ2-5; TRBD1 matches 12 bases in the middle. The CDR3 protein is CASNHRDRGPQETQYF. The DNA is as follows: TGTGCCAGCAACCACCGGGACAGGGGGCCCCAAGAGACCCAGTACTTC.